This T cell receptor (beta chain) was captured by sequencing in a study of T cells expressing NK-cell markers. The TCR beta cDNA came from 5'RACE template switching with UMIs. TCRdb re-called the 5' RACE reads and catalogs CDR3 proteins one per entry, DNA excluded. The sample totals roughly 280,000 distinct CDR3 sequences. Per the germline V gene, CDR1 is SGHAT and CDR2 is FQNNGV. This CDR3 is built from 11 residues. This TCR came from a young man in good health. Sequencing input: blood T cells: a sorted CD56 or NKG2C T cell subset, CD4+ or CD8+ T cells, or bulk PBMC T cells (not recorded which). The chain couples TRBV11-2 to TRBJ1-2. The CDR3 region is CASSSRAGYTF.